A single sample is the source of the 11 T cell receptor beta chains below, sequenced in a study of T-cell reconstitution after alpha-beta-depleted transplantation in children. Molecular barcoding with unique molecular identifiers was used for the TCRbeta library. TCRdb reprocessed the PCR reads with MiXCR, giving one entry per CDR3 protein. The sample lists about 580,000 distinct CDR3 sequences, roughly a quarter occurring once. This material consisted of PBMCs, taken before TCRalphabeta/CD19-depleted stem cell transplant. These TCRs come from a boy under two years old with Wiskott-Aldrich syndrome, due to receive a stem cell transplant.

This clonotype came up once. The chain carries TRBV18 and TRBJ2-1, with 12 bases fitting TRBD2. There are 18 residues in the CDR3. The V segment lost 2 bases and the J segment 6 bases; nucleotides outside the gene matches: 11. From germline, CDR1 is KGHSH and CDR2 LQKENI. The CDR3: CASSPIRLAGVKGNEQFF. The DNA for the CDR3 is TGTGCCAGCTCACCAATCCGACTAGCGGGAGTGAAAGGCAATGAGCAGTTCTTC. Full variable domain (remainder filled in from reference TRBV18 and TRBJ2-1): NAGVMQNPRHLVRRRGQEARLRCSPMKGHSHVYWYRQLPEEGLKFMVYLQKENIIDESGMPKERFSAEFPKEGPSILRIQQVVRGDSAAYFCASSPIRLAGVKGNEQFFGPGTRLTVL.

The chain uses TRBV10-3 and TRBJ2-1, with unresolved D. Germline V gives CDR1 ENHRY, CDR2 SYGVKD. The CDR3 is 13 amino acids. Trimming cost V 2 bases and J 6 bases, with 8 bases left between them. The CDR3 DNA reads TGTGCCATCAGTGAGCCGAGCACCAATGAGCAGTTCTTC. Its translation: CAISEPSTNEQFF.

On this clonotype itself: One end of the junction fails to match germline, which may point to a read error. The rearrangement links TRBV5-1 to TRBJ2-7; D is possibly TRBD1 or TRBD2 (5 bases each). CDR1 is SGHRS and CDR2 is YFSETQ in the germline V gene. The CDR3 sequence is 12 residues long. Written as DNA, the CDR3 is TGTGCCAGCAGTCCCCTGGGGGACGAGCAGTACTTC. Amino acids: CASSPLGDEQYF.

This clonotype was recorded only once. The V gene is TRBV27, the J gene TRBJ2-1; 13 positions match TRBD2. This CDR3 is 16 amino acids long. Germline-derived CDR1 and CDR2 are MNHEY and SMNVEV (reference sequence). V lost 5 bases, J lost 6 bases, and 7 bases stayed unmatched. The CDR3 loop is CASSPPGLAGTNEQFF. The CDR3 region has the DNA TGTGCCAGCAGTCCACCGGGACTAGCGGGGACCAATGAGCAGTTCTTC.

This chain links TRBV5-1 with TRBJ1-4; the match to TRBD1 covers 10 bases. The CDR3 totals 16 residues. Trimming at V came to 1 base and at J to 5 bases, leaving 5 bases not matched to a gene. Germline lookup yields CDR1 SGHRS and CDR2 YFSETQ. The CDR3 sequence: CASSLLRGQGNEKLFF. CDR3 bases: TGCGCCAGCAGCTTGCTACGGGGACAGGGGAATGAAAAACTGTTTTTT.

This clonotype has a handful of counts. This chain connects TRBV5-1 to TRBJ1-1; D is unclear. V lost 3 bases and J lost 1, with 13 bases in between. Germline lookup yields CDR1 SGHRS and CDR2 YFSETQ. CDR3 length: 15 amino acids. The CDR3 nucleotides read TGCGCCAGCAGCTACACCGGGTTCCAGAACACTGAAGCTTTCTTT. This codes for CASSYTGFQNTEAFF.

In this sample, this clonotype turned up a few times. The chain links TRBV28 to TRBJ2-3, with D tentatively TRBD2 (6 bases). Between the trimmed V and J ends, which lost 6 bases and 2 bases, there was a span of 15 bases. Germline V gene lookup returns CDR1 MDHEN and CDR2 SYDVKM. This CDR3 is 15 amino acids long. The CDR3 DNA reads TGTGCCAGCAGACCTAGCGTTGGGGACACAGATACGCAGTATTTT. Translating gives CASRPSVGDTDTQYF.

This clonotype has just a few counts. The chain has TRBV4-2 and TRBJ2-1, with TRBD2 as a possible D gene (6 bases). The V and J ends lost 3 bases and 7 bases respectively, with 19 bases between them. The CDR3 totals 16 residues. CDR1 is LGHNA and CDR2 is YNFKEQ in the germline V gene. The CDR3 DNA reads as TGTGCCAGCAGCCAGAGGGAGGACGGGCTCAGAAATGAGCAGTTCTTC. This sequence encodes CASSQREDGLRNEQFF.

V is TRBV5-1 and J is TRBJ2-3; tentative D call: TRBD2 (5 bases). The V gene's germline CDR1 is SGHRS and CDR2 YFSETQ. Trimming stripped 1 base from V and 0 bases from J, with 9 bases between. The CDR3 spans 15 residues. CDR3 nucleotide sequence: TGCGCCAGCAGCTTGACTAGAGCGAGCACAGATACGCAGTATTTT. It specifies CASSLTRASTDTQYF.

This clonotype was seen only a few times. V gene TRBV5-1 combines with J gene TRBJ2-3; the match to TRBD2 covers 13 bases. V lost 4 bases and J lost 5; bases outside the gene matches: 10. Looked up from germline, CDR1 is SGHRS and CDR2 is YFSETQ. This CDR3 spans 17 amino acids. For the CDR3, the DNA is TGCGCCAGCAGCCTTAGTACTAGCGGGAGGGCCGGAGATACGCAGTATTTT. This translates into CASSLSTSGRAGDTQYF.

The chain uses TRBV27 and TRBJ1-1; maybe TRBD1 (5 bases). In germline, CDR1 is MNHEY, CDR2 SMNVEV (reference sequence). The V and J ends lost 5 bases and 3 bases respectively, with 13 bases between them. There are 14 residues in the CDR3. CDR3: CASSQTRVDTEAFF. The CDR3 DNA sequence: TGTGCCAGCAGTCAAACCAGGGTGGACACTGAAGCTTTCTTT.